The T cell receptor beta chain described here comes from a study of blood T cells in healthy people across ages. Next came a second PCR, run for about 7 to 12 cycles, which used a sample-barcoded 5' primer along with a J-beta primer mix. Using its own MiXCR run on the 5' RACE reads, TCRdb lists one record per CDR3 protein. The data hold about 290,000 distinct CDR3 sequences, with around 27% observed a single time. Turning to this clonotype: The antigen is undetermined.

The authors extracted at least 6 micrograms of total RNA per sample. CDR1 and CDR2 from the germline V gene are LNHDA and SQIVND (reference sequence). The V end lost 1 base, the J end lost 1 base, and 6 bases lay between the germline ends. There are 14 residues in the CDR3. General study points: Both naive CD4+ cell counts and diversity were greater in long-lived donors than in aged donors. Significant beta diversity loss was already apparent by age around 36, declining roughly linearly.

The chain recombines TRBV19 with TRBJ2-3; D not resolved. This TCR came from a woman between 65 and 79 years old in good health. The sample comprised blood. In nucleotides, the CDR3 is TGTGCCAGTAGTATAGGGAAGGGCACAGATACGCAGTATTTT. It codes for CASSIGKGTDTQYF.